This T cell receptor (beta chain) was documented in a study of control samples from healthy donors and cancer patients. The assay was immunoSEQ multiplex PCR, and TCRdb's table has in-frame clones only and misses some. The data contain 35,000 to 50,000 clones, over 75% of them singletons. V lost 6 bases, J lost 4 bases, and 19 bases lay in between. There are 15 residues in the CDR3. The V gene's germline CDR1 is MNHEY and CDR2 SVGAGI. The sequencing sample was made of PBMCs. This rearrangement joins TRBV6-5 to TRBJ2-7; the D gene is possibly TRBD1 (6 bases). This sequence originates from a woman aged 60-70 years with lung cancer. This chain's CDR3 is CASSRSGQLLYEQYF. The CDR3 region has the DNA TGTGCCAGCAGCCGTTCTGGACAGTTACTATACGAGCAGTACTTC.